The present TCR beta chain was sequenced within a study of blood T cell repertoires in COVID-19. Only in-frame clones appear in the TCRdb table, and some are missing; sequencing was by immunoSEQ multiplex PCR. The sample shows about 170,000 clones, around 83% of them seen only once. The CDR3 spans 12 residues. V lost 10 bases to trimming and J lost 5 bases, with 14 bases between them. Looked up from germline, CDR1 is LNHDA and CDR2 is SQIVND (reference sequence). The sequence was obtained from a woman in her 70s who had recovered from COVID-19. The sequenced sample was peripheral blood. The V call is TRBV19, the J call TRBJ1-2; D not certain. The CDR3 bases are TGTGCCACGTTCAGCGCGTGGTATGGCTACACCTTC. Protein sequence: CATFSAWYGYTF.